Below, 14 T cell receptor beta chains from the same sample are listed, as sequenced in a study of T cell responses to AZD1222 COVID-19 vaccine. Assay used: immunoSEQ multiplex PCR; TCRdb lists only in-frame clones, some missing. Of 90,000 to 120,000 clones in the sample, 90% to 95% were seen once. The sample here was peripheral blood, taken on day 0 of AZD1222 vaccination. These receptors came from an adult in good health.

The chain employs TRBV19 and TRBJ1-3, with D possibly matching TRBD1 (6 bases). Trimming stripped 7 bases from V and 8 bases from J, with 15 bases between. Germline V lookup: CDR1 LNHDA, CDR2 SQIVND (reference sequence). The CDR3 contains 13 residues. CDR3 region: CASTSTGEYTIYF. The CDR3 DNA reads TGTGCCAGTACCTCGACAGGAGAGTACACCATATATTTT.

On this clone itself: One end of the junction fails to match germline, which may point to a read error. The J gene is TRBJ1-1, the V gene TRBV7-7; TRBD1 is a possible D gene (5 bases). Germline V gene sequence: CDR1 SSHAT, CDR2 FNYEAQ (reference sequence). The CDR3 is made up of 15 amino acids. The CDR3 is CASSPLGGWGTEAFF. The CDR3 nucleotides read TGTGCTAGCAGCCCATTGGGGGGTTGGGGCACTGAAGCTTTCTTT. Variable domain in full (rest from reference TRBV7-7 and TRBJ1-1): GAGVSQSPRYKVTKRGQDVTLRCDPISSHATLYWYQQALGQGPEFLTYFNYEAQPDKSGLPSDRFSAERPEGSISTLTIQRTEQRDSAMYRCASSPLGGWGTEAFFGQGTRLTVV.

The chain recombines TRBV20-1 with TRBJ1-1, with TRBD1 as a possible D gene (6 bases). V dropped 3 bases and J dropped 5 bases, with 13 bases sitting between them. Germline V lookup: CDR1 DFQATT, CDR2 SNEGSKA (reference sequence). The CDR3 consists of 13 residues. This CDR3 is CSASTLGATEAFF. The CDR3 nucleotides read TGCAGTGCTAGTACGTTGGGGGCGACTGAAGCTTTCTTT.

The rearrangement joins TRBV7-3 to TRBJ2-5; D possibly uses TRBD1 or TRBD2 (6 bases each). The CDR3 is 14 residues long. Trimming took off 5 bases at V and 4 bases at J, with 14 bases between the two ends. The germline gives CDR1 SGHTA, CDR2 FQGTGA. The CDR3 DNA is TGTGCCAGCAGCCCAAGGGGGAGGATAGAGACCCAGTACTTC. It translates to CASSPRGRIETQYF.

The V gene is TRBV12-3 or TRBV12-4, the J gene TRBJ1-4; D unclear. The CDR3 length is 13 residues. V shed 5 bases and J shed 8 bases, with 12 bases lying between them. DNA of the CDR3: TGTGCCAGCAGTCATGATGGATGGGAAAAACTGTTTTTT. Encoded protein: CASSHDGWEKLFF.

This chain uses TRBV6-2 or TRBV6-3 with TRBJ2-1; unclear D gene. The CDR3 is made up of 16 amino acids. Trimming removed 0 bases at V and 7 bases at J, with 16 bases between. Germline CDR1 and CDR2: MNHEY and SVGEGT. CDR3 bases: TGTGCCAGCAGTTACTCGTTAGCTCGTTTAGGAAATGAGCAGTTCTTC. This translates into CASSYSLARLGNEQFF.

The chain employs TRBV29-1 and TRBJ2-3; 8 positions agree with TRBD2. The CDR3 loop spans 15 amino acids. The V and J ends lost 4 bases and 10 bases, in that order; junction bases with no gene match: 16. The germline gives CDR1 SQVTM, CDR2 ANQGSEA. The CDR3 here is CSVVTSGGRSLPQYF. The DNA of the CDR3 is TGCAGCGTTGTAACATCGGGGGGGCGTTCTCTGCCGCAGTATTTT.

This chain uses TRBV7-6 with TRBJ1-1; D may be TRBD1 (5 bases). Germline lookup yields CDR1 SGHVS and CDR2 FNYEAQ. Trimming removed 2 bases from V and 3 bases from J, with 16 bases in between. This CDR3 is built from 16 residues. CDR3 sequence reads: CASSLSGGIRDTEAFF. In DNA form, the CDR3 reads TGTGCCAGCAGCTTAAGTGGGGGTATAAGAGACACTGAAGCTTTCTTT.

The chain is built from TRBV6-1 and TRBJ1-3; D is ambiguous. This CDR3 has 14 amino acids. V lost 5 bases, J lost 1 base, and 9 bases lay in between. Looked up from germline, CDR1 is MNHNS and CDR2 is SASEGT. CDR3 in DNA: TGTGCCAGCAGTCCACAGCCTTCTGGAAACACCATATATTTT. Amino acids: CASSPQPSGNTIYF.

This chain uses TRBV10-3 with TRBJ2-1; D is possibly TRBD1 (5 bases). The germline V gene encodes CDR1 ENHRY and CDR2 SYGVKD. The CDR3 extends over 18 amino acids. Deletions cut 0 bases from V and 5 bases from J, with 20 bases between. The CDR3 is CAISESSFLQAGNNEQFF. Written as DNA, the CDR3 is TGTGCCATCAGTGAGTCGAGTTTCTTACAGGCAGGAAACAATGAGCAGTTCTTC.

The chain is built from TRBV2 and TRBJ2-1; 9 bases line up with TRBD2. CDR1 is SNHLY and CDR2 is FYNNEI in the germline V gene. The CDR3 runs 16 residues. The junction had 11 bases not matched to a gene; V was cut back by 7 bases and J by 4 bases. Here the CDR3 reads CASNRGSGGLYNEQFF. The CDR3 DNA sequence: TGTGCCAGCAATAGGGGTAGCGGGGGTTTATACAATGAGCAGTTCTTC.

J is TRBJ1-1 and V is TRBV12-3 or TRBV12-4; D unresolved. The CDR3 is 11 residues long. The germline V and J ends were trimmed by 3 bases and 3 bases, with 2 bases remaining between them. Here the CDR3 reads CASSFYTEAFF. In nucleotides, the CDR3 is TGTGCCAGCAGTTTCTACACTGAAGCTTTCTTT.

Only one count was recorded for this clone. This chain uses TRBV7-2 with TRBJ1-4; D remains ambiguous. Germline V gene sequence: CDR1 SGHTA, CDR2 FQGNSA. Trimming stripped 0 bases from V and 8 bases from J, with 7 bases between. The CDR3 extends over 13 amino acids. The CDR3 DNA reads TGTGCCAGCAGCTTAGCGATCAGGGAAAAACTGTTTTTT. As protein: CASSLAIREKLFF. Complete variable domain (other parts from reference TRBV7-2 and TRBJ1-4): GAGVSQSPSNKVTEKGKDVELRCDPISGHTALYWYRQSLGQGLEFLIYFQGNSAPDKSGLPSDRFSAERTGGSVSTLTIQRTQQEDSAVYLCASSLAIREKLFFGSGTQLSVL.

The chain joins TRBV5-1 to TRBJ1-2; D uncertain. V was shortened by 4 bases and J by 2 bases, with 9 bases between the two germline ends. The germline CDR1 and CDR2 sequences are SGHRS and YFSETQ. This CDR3 has 13 residues. DNA for the CDR3: TGCGCCAGCAGCCTCGGAGAAAACTATGGCTACACCTTC. It is translated as CASSLGENYGYTF.